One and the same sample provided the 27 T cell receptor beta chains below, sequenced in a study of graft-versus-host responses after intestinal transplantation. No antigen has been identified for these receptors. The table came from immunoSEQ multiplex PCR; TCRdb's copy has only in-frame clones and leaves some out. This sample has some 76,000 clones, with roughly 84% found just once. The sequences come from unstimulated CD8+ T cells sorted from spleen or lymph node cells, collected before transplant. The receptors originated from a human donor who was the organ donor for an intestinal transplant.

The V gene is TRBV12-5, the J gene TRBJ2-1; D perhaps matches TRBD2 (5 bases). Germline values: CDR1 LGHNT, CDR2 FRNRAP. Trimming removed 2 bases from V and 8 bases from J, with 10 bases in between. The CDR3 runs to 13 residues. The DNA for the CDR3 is TGTGCTAGTGGTTTGATGGCCGGGGATGAGCAGTTCTTC. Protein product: CASGLMAGDEQFF.

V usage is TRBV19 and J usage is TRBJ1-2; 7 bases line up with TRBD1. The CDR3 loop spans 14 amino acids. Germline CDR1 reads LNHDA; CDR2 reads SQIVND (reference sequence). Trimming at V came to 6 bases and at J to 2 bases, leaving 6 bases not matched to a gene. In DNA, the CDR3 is TGTGCCAGTAGACACAGGGGTACCAACTATGGCTACACCTTC. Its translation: CASRHRGTNYGYTF.

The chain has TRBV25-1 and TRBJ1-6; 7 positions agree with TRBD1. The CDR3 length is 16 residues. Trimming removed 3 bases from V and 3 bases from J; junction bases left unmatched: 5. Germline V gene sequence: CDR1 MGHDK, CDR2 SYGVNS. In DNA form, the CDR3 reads TGTGCCAGCAGTGACACAGGGGACTACTATAATTCACCCCTCCACTTT. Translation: CASSDTGDYYNSPLHF.

CDR3: CASSLRGTPYEQYF. For the CDR3, the DNA is TGTGCCAGCAGCTTAAGGGGGACCCCTTACGAGCAGTACTTC. The chain has TRBV5-6 and TRBJ2-7; weak D call: TRBD1 (6 bases). Per germline, CDR1 SGHDT and CDR2 YYEEEE. Trimming removed 2 bases from V and 4 bases from J, with 13 bases in between. The CDR3 extends over 14 amino acids.

The CDR3 DNA follows: TGTGCCAGCAGTTTAACCGTGAACACTGAAGCTTTCTTT. It specifies CASSLTVNTEAFF. This chain links TRBV28 with TRBJ1-1; D remains unclear. This CDR3 region has 13 residues. The germline V gene has CDR1 MDHEN and CDR2 SYDVKM. Trimming cost V 2 bases and J 0 bases, with 4 bases left between them.

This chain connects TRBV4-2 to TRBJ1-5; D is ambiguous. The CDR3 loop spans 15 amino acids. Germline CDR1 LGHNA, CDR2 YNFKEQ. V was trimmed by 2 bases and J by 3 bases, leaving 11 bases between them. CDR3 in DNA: TGTGCCAGCAGCCAAAACGGACCGTACAATCAGCCCCAGCATTTT. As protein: CASSQNGPYNQPQHF.

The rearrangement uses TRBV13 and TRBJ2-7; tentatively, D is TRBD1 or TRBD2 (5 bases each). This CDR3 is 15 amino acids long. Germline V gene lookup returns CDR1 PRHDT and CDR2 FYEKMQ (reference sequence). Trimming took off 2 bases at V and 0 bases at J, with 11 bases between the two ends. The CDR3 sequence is CASSLSGRGSYEQYF. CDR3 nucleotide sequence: TGTGCCAGCAGCTTATCGGGGCGAGGCTCCTACGAGCAGTACTTC.

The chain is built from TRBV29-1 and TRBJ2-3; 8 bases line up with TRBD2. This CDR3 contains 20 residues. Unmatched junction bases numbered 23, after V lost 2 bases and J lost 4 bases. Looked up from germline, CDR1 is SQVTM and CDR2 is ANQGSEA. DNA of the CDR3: TGCAGCGTTGAATCCAAAAACCTACCCGTTTTTGCGGGGGGCTCAGATACGCAGTATTTT. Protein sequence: CSVESKNLPVFAGGSDTQYF.

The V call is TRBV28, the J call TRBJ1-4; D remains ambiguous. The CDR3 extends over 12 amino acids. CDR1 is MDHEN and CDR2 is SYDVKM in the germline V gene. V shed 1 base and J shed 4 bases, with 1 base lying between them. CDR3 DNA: TGTGCCAGCAGTTTATTTAATGAAAAACTGTTTTTT. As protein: CASSLFNEKLFF.

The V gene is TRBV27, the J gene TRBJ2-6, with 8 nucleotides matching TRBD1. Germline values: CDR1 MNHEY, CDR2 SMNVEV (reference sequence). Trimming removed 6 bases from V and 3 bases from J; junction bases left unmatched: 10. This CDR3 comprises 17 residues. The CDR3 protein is CASRTMDRALGANVLTF. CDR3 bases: TGTGCCAGCAGAACGATGGACAGGGCTCTTGGGGCCAACGTCCTGACTTTC. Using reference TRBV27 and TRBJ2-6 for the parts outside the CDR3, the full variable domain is EAQVTQNPRYLITVTGKKLTVTCSQNMNHEYMSWYRQDPGLGLRQIYYSMNVEVTDKGDVPEGYKVSRKEKRNFPLILESPSPNQTSLYFCASRTMDRALGANVLTFGAGSRLTVL.

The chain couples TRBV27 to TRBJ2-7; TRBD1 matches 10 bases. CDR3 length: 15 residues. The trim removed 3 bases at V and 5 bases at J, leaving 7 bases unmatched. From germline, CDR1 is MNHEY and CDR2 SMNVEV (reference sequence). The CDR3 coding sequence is TGTGCCAGCAGTTTGGATAGGACAGGGGGGGACGAGCAGTACTTC. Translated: CASSLDRTGGDEQYF.

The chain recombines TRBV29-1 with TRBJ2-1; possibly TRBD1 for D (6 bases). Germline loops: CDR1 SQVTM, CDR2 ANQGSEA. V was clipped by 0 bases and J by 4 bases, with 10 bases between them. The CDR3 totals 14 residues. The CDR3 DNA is TGCAGCGTTGAAGATATGCAGGGGTACAATGAGCAGTTCTTC. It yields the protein CSVEDMQGYNEQFF.

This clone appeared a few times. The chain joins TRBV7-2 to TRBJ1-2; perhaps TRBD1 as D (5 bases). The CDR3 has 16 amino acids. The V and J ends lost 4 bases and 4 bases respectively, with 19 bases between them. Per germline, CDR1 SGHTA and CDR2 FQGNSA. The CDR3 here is CASSSTPPDSSYGYTF. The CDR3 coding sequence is TGTGCCAGCAGCTCCACTCCTCCCGACAGCTCCTATGGCTACACCTTC.

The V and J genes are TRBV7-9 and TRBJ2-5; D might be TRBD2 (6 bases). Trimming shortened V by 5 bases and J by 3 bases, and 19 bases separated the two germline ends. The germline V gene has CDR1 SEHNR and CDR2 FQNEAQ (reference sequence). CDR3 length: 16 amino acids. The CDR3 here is CASSPFRGGIEETQYF. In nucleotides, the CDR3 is TGTGCCAGCAGCCCCTTTCGTGGAGGGATCGAAGAGACCCAGTACTTC.

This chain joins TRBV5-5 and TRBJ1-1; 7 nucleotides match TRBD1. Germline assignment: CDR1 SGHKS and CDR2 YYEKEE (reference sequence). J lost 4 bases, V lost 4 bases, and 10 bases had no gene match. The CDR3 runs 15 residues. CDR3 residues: CASSPGEGAGTEAFF. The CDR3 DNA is TGTGCCAGCAGCCCTGGGGAGGGGGCTGGCACTGAAGCTTTCTTT. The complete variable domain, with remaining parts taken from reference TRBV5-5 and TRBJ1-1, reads DAGVTQSPTHLIKTRGQQVTLRCSPISGHKSVSWYQQVLGQGPQFIFQYYEKEERGRGNFPDRFSARQFPNYSSELNVNALLLGDSALYLCASSPGEGAGTEAFFGQGTRLTVV.

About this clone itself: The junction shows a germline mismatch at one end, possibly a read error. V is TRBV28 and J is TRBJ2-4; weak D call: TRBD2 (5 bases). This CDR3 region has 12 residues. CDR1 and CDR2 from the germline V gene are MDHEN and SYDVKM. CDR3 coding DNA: TGTGCCAGCAGTTACCCCGGACTCGGTTCCGACTTC. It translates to CASSYPGLGSDF.

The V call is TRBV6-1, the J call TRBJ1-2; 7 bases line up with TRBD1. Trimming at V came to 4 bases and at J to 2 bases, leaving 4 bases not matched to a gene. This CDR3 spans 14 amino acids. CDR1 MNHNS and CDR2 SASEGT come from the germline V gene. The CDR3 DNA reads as TGTGCCAGCAGTGTTTACAGGGGAAACTATGGCTACACCTTC. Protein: CASSVYRGNYGYTF.

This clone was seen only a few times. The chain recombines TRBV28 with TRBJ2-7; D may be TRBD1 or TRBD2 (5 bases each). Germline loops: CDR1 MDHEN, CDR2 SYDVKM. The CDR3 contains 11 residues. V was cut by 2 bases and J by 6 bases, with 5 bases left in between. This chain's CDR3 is CASSLGTEQYF. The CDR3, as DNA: TGTGCCAGCAGTTTAGGGACCGAGCAGTACTTC.

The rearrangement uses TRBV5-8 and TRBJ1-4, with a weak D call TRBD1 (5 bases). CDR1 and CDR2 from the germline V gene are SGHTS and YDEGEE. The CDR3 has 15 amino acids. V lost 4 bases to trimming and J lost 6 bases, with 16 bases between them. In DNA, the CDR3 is TGTGCCAGCAGCGTCATAGGGACGGAACATGAAAAACTGTTTTTT. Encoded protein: CASSVIGTEHEKLFF.

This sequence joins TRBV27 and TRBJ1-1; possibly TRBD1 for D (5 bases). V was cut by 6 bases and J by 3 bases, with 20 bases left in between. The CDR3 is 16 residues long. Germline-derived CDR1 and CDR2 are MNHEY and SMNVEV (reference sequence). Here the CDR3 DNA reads TGTGCCAGCAGACCGAAGAGGACACGAGAGTACACTGAAGCTTTCTTT. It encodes CASRPKRTREYTEAFF.

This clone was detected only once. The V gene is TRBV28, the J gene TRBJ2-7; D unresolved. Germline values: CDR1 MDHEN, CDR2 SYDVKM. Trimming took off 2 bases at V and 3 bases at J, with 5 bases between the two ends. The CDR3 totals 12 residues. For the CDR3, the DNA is TGTGCCAGCAGTTTAGCGCGCTACGAGCAGTACTTC. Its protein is CASSLARYEQYF. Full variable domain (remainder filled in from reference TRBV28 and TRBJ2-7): DVKVTQSSRYLVKRTGEKVFLECVQDMDHENMFWYRQDPGLGLRLIYFSYDVKMKEKGDIPEGYSVSREKKERFSLILESASTNQTSMYLCASSLARYEQYFGPGTRLTVT.

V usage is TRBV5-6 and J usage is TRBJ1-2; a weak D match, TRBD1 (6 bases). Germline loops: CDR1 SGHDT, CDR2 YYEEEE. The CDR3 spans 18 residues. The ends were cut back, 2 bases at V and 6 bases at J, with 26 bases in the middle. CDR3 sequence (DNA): TGTGCCAGCAGCTTCTCGCTCGGACAGCGATTAACTAGTGATGGCTACACCTTC. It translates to CASSFSLGQRLTSDGYTF.

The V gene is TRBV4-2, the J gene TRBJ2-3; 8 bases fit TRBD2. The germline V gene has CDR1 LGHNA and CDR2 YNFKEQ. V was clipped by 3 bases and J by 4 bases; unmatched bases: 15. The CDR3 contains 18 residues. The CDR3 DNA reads TGTGCCAGCAGCCAGGAACCCCTCGGGCGGGGGGACGCAGATACGCAGTATTTT. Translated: CASSQEPLGRGDADTQYF.

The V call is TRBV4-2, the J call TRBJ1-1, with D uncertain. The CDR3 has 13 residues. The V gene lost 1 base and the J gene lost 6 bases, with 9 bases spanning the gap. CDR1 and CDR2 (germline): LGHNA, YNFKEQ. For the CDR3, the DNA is TGTGCCAGCAGCCAAGCAGTCCTCGCTGAAGCTTTCTTT. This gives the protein CASSQAVLAEAFF.

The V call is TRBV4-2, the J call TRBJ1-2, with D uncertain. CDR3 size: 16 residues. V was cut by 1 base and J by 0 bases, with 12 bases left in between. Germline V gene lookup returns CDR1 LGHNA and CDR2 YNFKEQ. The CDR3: CASSQVGQVANYGYTF. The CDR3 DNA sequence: TGTGCCAGCAGCCAAGTAGGGCAGGTAGCTAACTATGGCTACACCTTC.

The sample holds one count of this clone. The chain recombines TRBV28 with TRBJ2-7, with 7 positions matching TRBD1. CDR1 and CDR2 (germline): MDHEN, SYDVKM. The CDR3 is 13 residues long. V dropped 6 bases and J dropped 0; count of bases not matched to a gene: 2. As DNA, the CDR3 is TGTGCCAGCAGCCGGGACAGCTCCTACGAGCAGTACTTC. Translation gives CASSRDSSYEQYF.

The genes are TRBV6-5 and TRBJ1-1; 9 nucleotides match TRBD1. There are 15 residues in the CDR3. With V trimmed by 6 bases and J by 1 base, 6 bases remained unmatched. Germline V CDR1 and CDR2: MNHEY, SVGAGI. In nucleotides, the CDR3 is TGTGCCAGCAGAACAACAGGGGGCCCGAACACTGAAGCTTTCTTT. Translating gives CASRTTGGPNTEAFF.